The 10 T cell receptor beta chains below all came from one sample that was sequenced in a study of blood T cell repertoires in COVID-19. Libraries were prepared by immunoSEQ multiplex PCR; TCRdb keeps only in-frame clonotypes and omits some of them. Of roughly 180,000 clones listed, around 88% are singletons. The sequenced sample was peripheral blood. These receptor sequences come from a woman under 40 with acute or convalescent COVID-19.

The chain has TRBV19 and TRBJ1-5; D is perhaps TRBD1 (5 bases). CDR1 and CDR2 from the germline V gene are LNHDA and SQIVND (reference sequence). The V and J ends lost 2 bases and 10 bases respectively, with 18 bases between them. CDR3 length: 15 amino acids. CDR3 protein: CASSILGRVGSPQHF. The DNA for the CDR3 is TGTGCCAGTAGTATATTGGGCAGGGTCGGTAGCCCCCAGCATTTT.

This chain connects TRBV3-1 (or the pseudogene TRBV3-2) to TRBJ2-3; weak D call: TRBD2 (5 bases). The CDR3 contains 15 residues. From germline, CDR1 is LGHDT and CDR2 YNNKEL (reference sequence). The V gene lost 2 bases and the J gene lost 6 bases, with 15 bases spanning the gap. The CDR3 bases are TGTGCCAGCAGCCAAAGAATCGAGGGAGCCGATACGCAGTATTTT. Its translation: CASSQRIEGADTQYF.

The V and J genes are TRBV3-1 (or the pseudogene TRBV3-2) and TRBJ2-5, with 7 bases identical to TRBD2. There are 13 residues in the CDR3. Germline lookup yields CDR1 LGHDT and CDR2 YNNKEL (reference sequence). J was trimmed by 4 bases and V by 4 bases; bases with no gene match: 3. The CDR3 DNA reads as TGTGCCAGCAGCCCCACGGGGGGAGAGACCCAGTACTTC. It codes for CASSPTGGETQYF.

The V gene is TRBV9, the J gene TRBJ1-1; unclear D gene. The length of the CDR3 is 17 residues. CDR1 and CDR2 from the germline V gene are SGDLS and YYNGEE. V was pared by 4 bases and J by 3 bases, with 22 bases between. CDR3 in DNA: TGTGCCAGCAGCCTCGGGCCAGCCTTAACTAGGGACACTGAAGCTTTCTTT. Translating it yields CASSLGPALTRDTEAFF. The complete variable domain, with remaining parts taken from reference TRBV9 and TRBJ1-1, reads DSGVTQTPKHLITATGQRVTLRCSPRSGDLSVYWYQQSLDQGLQFLIQYYNGEERAKGNILERFSAQQFPDLHSELNLSSLELGDSALYFCASSLGPALTRDTEAFFGQGTRLTVV.

The chain recombines TRBV5-1 with TRBJ1-1, with D hard to call. Looked up from germline, CDR1 is SGHRS and CDR2 is YFSETQ. The CDR3 runs 14 residues. Trimming removed 0 bases from V and 6 bases from J, with 12 bases in between. The CDR3 sequence is CASSLAPQEAEAFF. The CDR3 coding sequence is TGCGCCAGCAGCTTGGCCCCCCAAGAGGCTGAAGCTTTCTTT.

The chain couples TRBV6-5 to TRBJ2-2; D is unclear. CDR3 length: 14 amino acids. CDR1 is MNHEY, CDR2 SVGAGI, per germline. Between the trimmed V and J ends, which lost 7 bases and 6 bases, there was a span of 15 bases. Written as DNA, the CDR3 is TGTGCCAGCATTGCCCAGGCCCAACCCGGGGAGCTGTTTTTT. It encodes CASIAQAQPGELFF.

The chain employs TRBV11-2 and TRBJ2-5, with 7 bases matching TRBD2. Germline-derived CDR1 and CDR2 are SGHAT and FQNNGV. V dropped 3 bases and J dropped 0; count of bases not matched to a gene: 13. This CDR3 comprises 18 residues. DNA of the CDR3: TGTGCCAGCAGCTTCACCAGCGGGGCTGTCATGTACCAAGAGACCCAGTACTTC. Translated, it gives CASSFTSGAVMYQETQYF.

The DNA for the CDR3 is TGTGCCAGCAGTTTAGTGCGTCAGGGGAGTTACGAGCAGTACTTC. Translated: CASSLVRQGSYEQYF. The V gene is TRBV28, the J gene TRBJ2-7; D may be TRBD1 (6 bases). Trimming shortened V by 2 bases and J by 4 bases, and 15 bases separated the two germline ends. From germline, CDR1 is MDHEN and CDR2 SYDVKM. CDR3 length: 15 amino acids.

V is TRBV5-6 and J is TRBJ2-2; the D is unclear. This CDR3 contains 15 residues. From germline, CDR1 is SGHDT and CDR2 YYEEEE. V was trimmed by 4 bases and J by 4 bases, leaving 14 bases between them. The DNA for the CDR3 is TGTGCCAGCAGCAATCAAATACTGAGCACCGGGGAGCTGTTTTTT. Encoded protein: CASSNQILSTGELFF.

This rearrangement joins TRBV29-1 to TRBJ2-4, with D uncertain. From germline, CDR1 is SQVTM and CDR2 ANQGSEA. V lost 4 bases, J lost 4 bases, and 5 bases lay in between. The CDR3 runs to 11 residues. CDR3 sequence reads: CSVVGKNIQYF. CDR3 bases: TGCAGCGTTGTCGGGAAAAACATTCAGTACTTC.